A single T cell receptor beta chain is shown here with its context. Its specificity is unknown. This specimen belongs to a study of cytomegalovirus exposure and HLA in healthy donors. Study-wide results and caveats: The number of N-insertions in an Asian-associated ancestry cluster was reportedly below the roughly 670-donor mean in a later analysis.

Germline V gene data show CDR1 as SGHTS and CDR2 as YDEGEE. V lost 0 bases to trimming and J lost 6 bases, with 12 bases between them. The CDR3 contains 14 residues. PCR was performed using 60 Vbeta and 13 Jbeta primers. This table comes from immunoSEQ multiplex PCR, and its TCRdb copy is limited to in-frame clones, with some not included. Of 150,000 or so clones listed, roughly 85% are singletons. This TCR came from a man aged 18 to 30 in good health and CMV-seropositive. What was sequenced was PBMCs. The J gene is TRBJ2-5, the V gene TRBV5-8; tentative D call: TRBD1 (6 bases). The CDR3, as DNA: TGTGCCAGCAGCTTGGGAGACAGGTCCAAGACCCAGTACTTC. Amino acids: CASSLGDRSKTQYF. The whole variable domain, filled in from reference TRBV5-8 and TRBJ2-5, reads EAGVTQSPTHLIKTRGQQATLRCSPISGHTSVYWYQQALGLGLQFLLWYDEGEERNRGNFPPRFSGRQFPNYSSELNVNALELEDSALYLCASSLGDRSKTQYFGPGTRLLVL.